This paragraph reports one T cell receptor (beta chain). TCRdb's copy holds only in-frame clones and misses some; the assay was immunoSEQ multiplex PCR. The data contain 40,000 to 60,000 clones, 85% to 95% of them singletons. The sample originates from a study of T cell changes during pregnancy in multiple sclerosis. The CDR3 is 14 residues long. Germline V gene lookup returns CDR1 MNHEY and CDR2 SMNVEV (reference sequence). V trimming: 5 bases; J trimming: 8 bases; junction bases outside the gene matches: 7. The TCR originated in a female donor with multiple sclerosis, enrolled in a pregnancy study. The chain uses TRBV27 and TRBJ2-1; 9 bases are shared with TRBD1. The source material was CD8+ T cells from peripheral blood mononuclear cells, sampled before pregnancy. The chain's CDR3 is CASSLGDRVDEQFF. The CDR3 nucleotides read TGTGCCAGCAGTCTCGGGGACAGGGTAGATGAGCAGTTCTTC.